Below are 5 T cell receptor beta chains sequenced from a single sample in a study of blood T cell repertoires in COVID-19. Some clones are missing from TCRdb's copy, which holds only in-frame ones; the method was immunoSEQ multiplex PCR. Counted here are 55,000 to 95,000 clones, approximately 80% occurring once; the ten biggest clones make up approximately 22%. Sequences were obtained from peripheral blood. Source of these receptors: a woman aged 70 to 79 with acute or convalescent COVID-19.

This chain connects TRBV19 to TRBJ1-5; the D gene is possibly TRBD1 (6 bases). Trimming shortened V by 0 bases and J by 0 bases, and 15 bases separated the two germline ends. The CDR3 runs 18 residues. The germline V gene has CDR1 LNHDA and CDR2 SQIVND (reference sequence). CDR3: CASSIDRGTLDSNQPQHF. CDR3 sequence (DNA): TGTGCCAGTAGTATAGACAGGGGAACTTTGGATAGCAATCAGCCCCAGCATTTT.

CDR3 in amino acids: CASSIGAGGHYNEQFF. CDR3 DNA sequence: TGTGCCAGCAGCATCGGCGCGGGAGGGCACTACAATGAGCAGTTCTTC. The rearrangement uses TRBV7-3 and TRBJ2-1; 9 nucleotides line up with TRBD2. With V trimmed by 5 bases and J by 3 bases, 8 bases remained unmatched. Germline-derived CDR1 and CDR2 are SGHTA and FQGTGA. CDR3 size: 16 residues.

The V and J genes are TRBV9 and TRBJ2-3; 11 positions match TRBD2. Looked up from germline, CDR1 is SGDLS and CDR2 is YYNGEE. The J segment lost 0 bases and the V segment lost 0 bases, leaving 6 bases of the junction unmatched. This CDR3 is built from 18 residues. The CDR3 spells CASSVGLAGGSSTDTQYF. CDR3 nucleotide sequence: TGTGCCAGCAGCGTAGGTCTAGCGGGAGGCTCTAGCACAGATACGCAGTATTTT.

The chain has TRBV11-2 and TRBJ2-1; D is perhaps TRBD1 (6 bases). The germline CDR1 and CDR2 sequences are SGHAT and FQNNGV. The CDR3 runs to 12 residues. Trimming pared 5 bases from V and 14 bases from J, leaving 16 bases between. The CDR3 spells CASSMGAVFKFF. CDR3 bases: TGTGCCAGCAGCATGGGGGCGGTATTCAAGTTCTTC.

The V and J genes are TRBV7-2 and TRBJ2-2; D is undetermined. Trimming cost V 5 bases and J 6 bases, with 16 bases left between them. This CDR3 contains 15 residues. Germline V gene data show CDR1 as SGHTA and CDR2 as FQGNSA. For the CDR3, the DNA is TGTGCCAGCAGCCCATCCCCCCAGGTGGCCGGGGAGCTGTTTTTT. Translated: CASSPSPQVAGELFF.